This entry features one T cell receptor beta chain sequence. As yet, its antigen is unknown. The assay was immunoSEQ multiplex PCR, and TCRdb's table has in-frame clones only and misses some. The sample consists of 85,000 to 100,000 clones, about 86% of them appearing once. The record originates from a study of radiation and T cells in renal cell carcinoma. Study background: Nephrectomy followed 15 Gy stereotactic body radiation by 4 weeks. Findings and caveats of the study: From baseline, blood top tumor clonotypes peaked at 2 weeks post-radiation.

The CDR3 runs 15 residues. Time point in this sample: baseline pretreatment blood. This sample's treatment: 15 Gy SBRT to primary tumor, nephrectomy 4 weeks later. Radiation-treated patients gave blood at baseline, week 2 and week 4. V usage is TRBV21-1 and J usage is TRBJ1-4; the table assigns TRBD1, which was not confirmed against the DNA. TRBV21-1 is a pseudogene locus. The sample in question was blood, obtained from a patient whose treatment included radiotherapy and nephrectomy. The TCR originated in a man in his fifties or sixties with renal cell carcinoma. The CDR3, as DNA: TGTGCCAGCAGCAAAGCGCGCAGGTTTGGGGAAAAACTGTTTTTT. Residues: CASSKARRFGEKLFF.